The rows below give T cell receptor beta chains drawn from one sample of a study of glioma-infiltrating T cells. TCRdb fed the multiplex PCR reads into MiXCR, producing one record per CDR3 protein. The sample has roughly 120,000 distinct CDR3 sequences, roughly 23% seen once. The sequenced sample was glioma tissue, nonneoplastic brain tissue, or PBMCs (not recorded which). The receptors shown here come from a human donor with low-grade glioma or glioblastoma, undergoing nonglioma brain surgery, or in good health (not recorded which). Both conserved end residues are part of each CDR3. A D gene is named only where the DNA matches it firmly. Clone size, where shown, is once, few, many, or a class for clones that have expanded.

few	TRBD1	TRBV19	TRBJ1-3	CASIPDRASGNTIYF	TGTGCCAGTATACCGGACAGGGCCTCTGGAAACACCATATATTTT
many	TRBD1	TRBV20-1	TRBJ1-1	CSAREGTEVNTEAFF	TGCAGTGCTAGAGAGGGGACAGAAGTGAACACTGAAGCTTTCTTT
.	.	TRBV11-2	TRBJ2-7	CASSFEDGPQEQYF	TGTGCCAGCAGCTTTGAGGACGGCCCTCAGGAGCAGTACTTC
many	TRBD1	TRBV24-1	TRBJ1-1	CATREGQGGTEAFF	TGTGCCACCAGAGAGGGACAGGGGGGCACTGAAGCTTTCTTT
many	.	TRBV28	TRBJ2-5	CASTPLMTGQETQYF	TGTGCCAGCACCCCACTAATGACAGGACAAGAGACCCAGTACTTC
.	TRBD1	TRBV7-9	TRBJ2-7	CASSTDRGGGWNF	TGTGCCAGCAGCACGGACAGGGGGGGCGGTTGGAACTTC
.	.	TRBV19	TRBJ1-4	CASRRTVSNEKLFF	TGTGCCAGTAGAAGGACAGTCTCTAATGAAAAACTGTTTTTT
.	TRBD2	TRBV5-1	TRBJ2-3	CASSLLADPTDTQYF	TGCGCCAGCAGCTTACTAGCGGACCCCACAGATACGCAGTATTTT
many	.	TRBV6-6	TRBJ2-3	CASSYSTRPTDTQYF	TGTGCCAGCAGTTACTCGACGAGGCCCACAGATACGCAGTATTTT
many	.	TRBV19	TRBJ2-2	CASRQQENTGELFF	TGTGCCAGTAGACAGCAAGAGAACACCGGGGAGCTGTTTTTT
many	TRBD2	TRBV28	TRBJ2-7	CASTLSGRAGYEQYF	TGTGCCAGCACCCTTAGCGGGAGGGCCGGGTACGAGCAGTACTTC